Sequencing of this T cell receptor beta chain was carried out in a study of blood T cells in healthy people across ages. Together with a sample-barcoded 5' primer, a J-beta primer mix was included in a second PCR lasting roughly 6 to 12 cycles. A single record per CDR3 protein comes from TCRdb applying MiXCR to the 5' RACE reads. This table holds roughly 1,500,000 distinct CDR3 sequences, about 32% found once. Trimming took 1 base from V and 13 from J, leaving 21 bases between them. Germline values: CDR1 SGDLS, CDR2 YYNGEE. The CDR3 length is 15 residues. The sequenced sample consisted of blood. The TCR was taken from a woman in her twenties or thirties in good health. V usage is TRBV9 and J usage is TRBJ2-4; possible D gene TRBD2, 6 bases. DNA for the CDR3: TGTGCCAGCAGCGTAAGATCGGGGGAGACCTGGGAGCAGTACTTC. This gives the protein CASSVRSGETWEQYF. The full variable domain, rest sourced from reference TRBV9 and TRBJ2-4, is DSGVTQTPKHLITATGQRVTLRCSPRSGDLSVYWYQQSLDQGLQFLIQYYNGEERAKGNILERFSAQQFPDLHSELNLSSLELGDSALYFCASSVRSGETWEQYFGAGTRLSVL.